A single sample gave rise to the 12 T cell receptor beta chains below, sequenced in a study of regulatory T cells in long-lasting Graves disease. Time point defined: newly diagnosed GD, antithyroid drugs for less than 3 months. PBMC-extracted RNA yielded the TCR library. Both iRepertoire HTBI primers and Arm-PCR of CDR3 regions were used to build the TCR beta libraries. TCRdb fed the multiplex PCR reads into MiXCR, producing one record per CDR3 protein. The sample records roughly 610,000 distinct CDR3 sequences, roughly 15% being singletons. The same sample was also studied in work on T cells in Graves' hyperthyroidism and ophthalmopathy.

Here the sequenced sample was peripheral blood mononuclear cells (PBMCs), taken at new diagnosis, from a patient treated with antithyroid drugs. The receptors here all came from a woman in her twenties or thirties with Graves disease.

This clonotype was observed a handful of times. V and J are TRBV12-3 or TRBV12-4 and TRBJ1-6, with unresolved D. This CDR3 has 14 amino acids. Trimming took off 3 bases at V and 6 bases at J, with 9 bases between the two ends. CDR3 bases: TGTGCCAGCAGTTTGTGGCCTTTTAATTCACCCCTCCACTTT. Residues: CASSLWPFNSPLHF.

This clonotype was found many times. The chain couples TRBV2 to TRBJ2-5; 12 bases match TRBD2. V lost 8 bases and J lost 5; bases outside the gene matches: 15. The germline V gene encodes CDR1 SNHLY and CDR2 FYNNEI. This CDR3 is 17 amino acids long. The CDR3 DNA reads TGTGCCAGCCAGGGGGAACTAGCGGGAGGCTCCCGGGAGACCCAGTACTTC. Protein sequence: CASQGELAGGSRETQYF.

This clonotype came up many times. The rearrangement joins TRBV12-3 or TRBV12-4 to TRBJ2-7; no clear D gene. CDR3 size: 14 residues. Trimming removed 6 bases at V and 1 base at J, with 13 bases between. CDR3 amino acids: CASSDRTYSYEQYF. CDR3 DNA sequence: TGTGCCAGCAGCGACCGGACGTATTCCTACGAGCAGTACTTC.

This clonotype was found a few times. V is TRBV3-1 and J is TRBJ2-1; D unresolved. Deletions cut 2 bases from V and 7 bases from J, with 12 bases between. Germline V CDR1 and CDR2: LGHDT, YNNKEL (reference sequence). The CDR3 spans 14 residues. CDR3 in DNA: TGTGCCAGCAGCCAATTATACTCCGTGAATGAGCAGTTCTTC. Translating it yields CASSQLYSVNEQFF.

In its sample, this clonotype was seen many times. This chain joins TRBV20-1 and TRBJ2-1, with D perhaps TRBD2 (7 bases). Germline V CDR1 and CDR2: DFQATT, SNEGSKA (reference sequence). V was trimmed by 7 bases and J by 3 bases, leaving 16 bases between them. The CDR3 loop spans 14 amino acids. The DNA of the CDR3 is TGCAGTGGGGGGGGCGGGAACCTCTACAATGAGCAGTTCTTC. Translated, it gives CSGGGGNLYNEQFF.

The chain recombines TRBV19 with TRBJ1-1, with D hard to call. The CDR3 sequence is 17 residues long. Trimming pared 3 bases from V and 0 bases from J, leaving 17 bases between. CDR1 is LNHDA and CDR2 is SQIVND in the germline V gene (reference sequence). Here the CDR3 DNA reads TGTGCCAGTAGTATGGTGGGTTTCGTGAGTGTGAACACTGAAGCTTTCTTT. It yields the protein CASSMVGFVSVNTEAFF.

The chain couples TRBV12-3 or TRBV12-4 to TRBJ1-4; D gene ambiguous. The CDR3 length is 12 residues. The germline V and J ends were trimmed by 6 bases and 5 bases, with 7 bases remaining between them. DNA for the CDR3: TGTGCCAGCAGGTGGGGAAATGAAAAACTGTTTTTT. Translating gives CASRWGNEKLFF.

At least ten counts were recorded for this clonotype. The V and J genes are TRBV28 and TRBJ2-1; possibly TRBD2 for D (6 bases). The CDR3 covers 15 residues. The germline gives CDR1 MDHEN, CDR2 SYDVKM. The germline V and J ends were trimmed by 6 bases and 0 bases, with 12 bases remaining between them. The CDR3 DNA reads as TGTGCCAGCAGCTTAGCGGAATTCTCCTACAATGAGCAGTTCTTC. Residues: CASSLAEFSYNEQFF.

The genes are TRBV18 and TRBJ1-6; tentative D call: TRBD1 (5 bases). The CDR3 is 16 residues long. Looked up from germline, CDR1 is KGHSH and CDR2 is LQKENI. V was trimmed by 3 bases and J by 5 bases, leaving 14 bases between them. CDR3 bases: TGTGCCAGCTCACCTCAGGGTTGGGGTAATAATTCACCCCTCCACTTT. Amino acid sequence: CASSPQGWGNNSPLHF.

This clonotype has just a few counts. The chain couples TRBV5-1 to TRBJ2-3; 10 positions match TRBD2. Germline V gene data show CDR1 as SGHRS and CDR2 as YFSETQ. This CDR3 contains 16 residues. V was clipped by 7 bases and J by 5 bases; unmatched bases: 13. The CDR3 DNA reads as TGCGCCAGCCGGAGATGGACTAGCGGACAGGGAGATACGCAGTATTTT. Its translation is CASRRWTSGQGDTQYF.

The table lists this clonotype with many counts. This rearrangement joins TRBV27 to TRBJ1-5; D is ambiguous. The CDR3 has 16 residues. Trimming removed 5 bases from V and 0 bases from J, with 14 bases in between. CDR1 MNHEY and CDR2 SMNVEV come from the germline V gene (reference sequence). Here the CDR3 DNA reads TGTGCCAGCAGTCCCCTGGGAGCTAATAGCAATCAGCCCCAGCATTTT. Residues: CASSPLGANSNQPQHF.

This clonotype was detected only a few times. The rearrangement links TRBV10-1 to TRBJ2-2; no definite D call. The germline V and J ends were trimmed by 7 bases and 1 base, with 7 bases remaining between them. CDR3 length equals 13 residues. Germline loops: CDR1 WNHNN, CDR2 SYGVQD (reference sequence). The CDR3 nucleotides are TGCGCCAGCATGCCAGGGAACACCGGGGAGCTGTTTTTT. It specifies CASMPGNTGELFF.